Below are 22 T cell receptor beta chains sequenced from a single sample in a study of blood T cell repertoires in COVID-19. Using immunoSEQ multiplex PCR, the repertoire was profiled, and TCRdb retains in-frame clones only, with some absent. This table holds some 80,000 clones, about 79% found once. Sequenced material: peripheral blood. All receptors come from a human donor in a cohort sampled during active COVID-19.

J is TRBJ2-1 and V is TRBV6-2 or TRBV6-3; 9 nucleotides line up with TRBD2. V shed 0 bases and J 10 bases; nucleotides not matched to a gene: 7. Per the germline V gene, CDR1 is MNHEY and CDR2 is SVGEGT. CDR3 length: 15 residues. The CDR3 protein is CASSYSASGKLEQFF. DNA of the CDR3: TGTGCCAGCAGTTACTCGGCTAGCGGGAAGTTGGAGCAGTTCTTC.

The V gene is TRBV24-1, the J gene TRBJ2-2, with 7 bases matching TRBD1. The trim removed 1 base at V and 6 bases at J, leaving 7 bases unmatched. This CDR3 contains 16 residues. In germline, CDR1 is KGHDR, CDR2 SFDVKD. CDR3 DNA: TGTGCCACCAGTGATTTTTACGGGACAGAGTCCGGGGAGCTGTTTTTT. This encodes CATSDFYGTESGELFF.

This chain uses TRBV5-6 with TRBJ1-1; 11 positions match TRBD1. The length of the CDR3 is 16 residues. Trimming removed 2 bases from V and 3 bases from J; junction bases left unmatched: 6. Germline V gives CDR1 SGHDT, CDR2 YYEEEE. The CDR3 loop reads CASSFGQGALDTEAFF. In DNA, the CDR3 is TGTGCCAGCAGCTTCGGACAGGGGGCGTTGGACACTGAAGCTTTCTTT.

The chain links TRBV6-6 to TRBJ1-5; D gene ambiguous. This CDR3 has 14 amino acids. Germline V gives CDR1 MNHNY, CDR2 SVGAGI (reference sequence). The V end was cut by 10 bases, the J end by 4 bases, with 17 bases between. CDR3 in DNA: TGTGCCACCGACTACCCCCTGGCTAATCAGCCCCAGCATTTT. Amino acids: CATDYPLANQPQHF.

There are a few counts of this clone. V and J are TRBV4-3 and TRBJ2-1; the D gene is possibly TRBD1 (5 bases). The CDR3 is made up of 13 amino acids. Trimming took off 3 bases at V and 8 bases at J, with 11 bases between the two ends. Germline CDR1 and CDR2: LGHNA and YSLEER. The DNA for the CDR3 is TGCGCCAGCAGCCAGGCACAAGGGGATGAGCAGTTCTTC. It specifies CASSQAQGDEQFF.

V is TRBV18 and J is TRBJ1-6, with 10 bases aligning to TRBD1. The V segment lost 2 bases and the J segment 4 bases; nucleotides outside the gene matches: 2. This CDR3 has 16 amino acids. Looked up from germline, CDR1 is KGHSH and CDR2 is LQKENI. This CDR3 reads CASSPGTGVYNSPLHF. CDR3 coding DNA: TGTGCCAGCTCACCAGGGACAGGGGTTTATAATTCACCCCTCCACTTT.

The CDR3 DNA follows: TGTGCCAGCAGCTTAGTGGGCGGGAGCACAGATACGCAGTATTTT. Its translation: CASSLVGGSTDTQYF. The gene calls are TRBV7-2 and TRBJ2-3; tentatively, D is TRBD2 (5 bases). Germline assignment: CDR1 SGHTA and CDR2 FQGNSA. CDR3 size: 15 residues. V lost 1 base and J 0 bases, leaving 8 bases between the germline ends.

This chain joins TRBV3-1 (or the pseudogene TRBV3-2) and TRBJ2-3, with 8 bases lining up with TRBD2. Trimming removed 0 bases from V and 6 bases from J; junction bases left unmatched: 5. This CDR3 is 15 amino acids long. The germline V gene encodes CDR1 LGHDT and CDR2 YNNKEL (reference sequence). CDR3 region: CASSQDGGGRDTQYF. The CDR3 DNA follows: TGTGCCAGCAGCCAAGATGGGGGCGGGAGGGATACGCAGTATTTT.

V gene TRBV7-9 combines with J gene TRBJ1-1; a weak D match, TRBD1 (6 bases). This CDR3 is built from 14 residues. Between the trimmed V and J ends, which lost 5 bases and 8 bases, there was a span of 18 bases. The germline CDR1 and CDR2 sequences are SEHNR and FQNEAQ (reference sequence). The CDR3 region has the DNA TGTGCCAGCAGCCGCCCGGGACACCTCTTAGAAGCTTTCTTT. Its translation: CASSRPGHLLEAFF.

Regarding this clone: Its ends do not fully match the called genes, so a read error is possible. The rearrangement joins TRBV7-7 to TRBJ1-2; no reliable D call. CDR3 length: 16 residues. Germline loops: CDR1 SSHAT, CDR2 FNYEAQ (reference sequence). This chain's CDR3 is CASSLGGRRTNYGYTF. DNA of the CDR3: TGTGCTAGCAGCTTAGGCGGGAGGCGCACTAACTATGGCTACACCTTC.

The V call is TRBV14, the J call TRBJ1-2; TRBD1 aligns across 7 bases. CDR1 and CDR2 (germline): SGHDN, FVKESK. Trimming took 2 bases from V and 5 from J; bases not matched to a gene: 5. This CDR3 has 14 amino acids. The CDR3, as DNA: TGTGCCAGCAGCCAACGGCGACAGGGATATGGCTACACCTTC. It specifies CASSQRRQGYGYTF.

The V call is TRBV5-5, the J call TRBJ2-3; D is ambiguous. The CDR3 runs 11 residues. Germline V lookup: CDR1 SGHKS, CDR2 YYEKEE (reference sequence). V lost 2 bases and J lost 9, with 7 bases in between. CDR3 DNA sequence: TGTGCCAGCAGCTTTATTGTCACGCAGTATTTT. Translation gives CASSFIVTQYF.

V gene TRBV24-1 combines with J gene TRBJ2-3, with 8 nucleotides matching TRBD2. Germline CDR1 reads KGHDR; CDR2 reads SFDVKD. V lost 3 bases and J lost 5; bases outside the gene matches: 3. CDR3 length: 14 residues. Written as DNA, the CDR3 is TGTGCCACCAGTGATCAAAGCGGGGGAGATACGCAGTATTTT. Protein: CATSDQSGGDTQYF.

The CDR3 DNA reads TGTGCCAGCAGCTTCAACGGGGGTACCGGGGAGCTGTTTTTT. It encodes CASSFNGGTGELFF. This chain links TRBV7-2 with TRBJ2-2; D is possibly TRBD2 (6 bases). This CDR3 is built from 14 residues. Germline values: CDR1 SGHTA, CDR2 FQGNSA. V lost 3 bases to trimming and J lost 5 bases, with 10 bases between them.

The chain carries TRBV5-1 and TRBJ2-2; 16 nucleotides match TRBD2. The germline gives CDR1 SGHRS, CDR2 YFSETQ. This CDR3 is 16 amino acids long. V trimming: 4 bases; J trimming: 6 bases; junction bases outside the gene matches: 3. The CDR3 loop reads CASSTGLAGGSGELFF. CDR3 DNA sequence: TGCGCCAGCAGCACGGGACTAGCGGGAGGGTCCGGGGAGCTGTTTTTT.

CDR3 nucleotide sequence: TGTGCCAGCAGCCCAAGCCTAAACTATGGCTACACCTTC. It specifies CASSPSLNYGYTF. The chain links TRBV11-2 to TRBJ1-2; no reliable D call. The CDR3 sequence is 13 residues long. Trimming took 5 bases from V and 2 from J, leaving 9 bases between them. Germline assignment: CDR1 SGHAT and CDR2 FQNNGV.

The chain couples TRBV27 to TRBJ2-1; TRBD1 matches at 8 bases. Germline V gene sequence: CDR1 MNHEY, CDR2 SMNVEV (reference sequence). Trimming at V came to 8 bases and at J to 4 bases, leaving 4 bases not matched to a gene. There are 13 residues in the CDR3. The CDR3 is CASATGAYNEQFF. The CDR3 DNA follows: TGTGCCAGCGCGACAGGGGCTTACAATGAGCAGTTCTTC.

The chain is built from TRBV2 and TRBJ2-4; 9 nucleotides align to TRBD2. Looked up from germline, CDR1 is SNHLY and CDR2 is FYNNEI. Trimming at V came to 6 bases and at J to 0 bases, leaving 9 bases not matched to a gene. The CDR3 runs 17 residues. The DNA of the CDR3 is TGTGCCAGCAGAAAGCGGGGGGTTTTCCTAGCCAAAAACATTCAGTACTTC. It codes for CASRKRGVFLAKNIQYF. The full variable domain, rest sourced from reference TRBV2 and TRBJ2-4, is EPEVTQTPSHQVTQMGQEVILRCVPISNHLYFYWYRQILGQKVEFLVSFYNNEISEKSEIFDDQFSVERPDGSNFTLKIRSTKLEDSAMYFCASRKRGVFLAKNIQYFGAGTRLSVL.

The chain has TRBV27 and TRBJ1-5; perhaps TRBD1 as D (6 bases). The germline V gene has CDR1 MNHEY and CDR2 SMNVEV (reference sequence). Deletions cut 4 bases from V and 8 bases from J, with 12 bases between. The CDR3 totals 13 residues. CDR3 sequence: CASSWGGLEPQHF. The CDR3 DNA follows: TGTGCCAGCAGTTGGGGGGGGCTAGAGCCCCAGCATTTT.

This chain joins TRBV3-1 (or the pseudogene TRBV3-2) and TRBJ1-2; D remains unclear. V gave up 3 bases and J gave up 2 bases, with 13 bases separating them. The V gene's germline CDR1 is LGHDT and CDR2 YNNKEL (reference sequence). The CDR3 has 15 amino acids. The CDR3 spells CASSQERTGNYGYTF. The CDR3 nucleotides read TGTGCCAGCAGCCAGGAAAGGACGGGGAACTATGGCTACACCTTC.

This chain joins TRBV6-5 and TRBJ1-2; the D gene is possibly TRBD1 (5 bases). V was clipped by 5 bases and J by 3 bases, with 10 bases between them. The CDR3 has 13 amino acids. Germline values: CDR1 MNHEY, CDR2 SVGAGI. The CDR3 is CASSLDSYYGYTF. The CDR3 DNA sequence: TGTGCCAGCAGTCTCGACAGTTACTATGGCTACACCTTC.

The CDR3: CAWSVEQGASSYNSPLHF. CDR3 nucleotide sequence: TGTGCCTGGAGTGTAGAACAGGGGGCAAGCTCCTATAATTCACCCCTCCACTTT. V is TRBV30 and J is TRBJ1-6; 9 bases align to TRBD1. The CDR3 is 18 residues long. V lost 0 bases to trimming and J lost 0 bases; unmatched junction nucleotides: 6. Germline-derived CDR1 and CDR2 are GTSNPN and SVGIG (reference sequence). Full variable domain (rest looked up from reference TRBV30 and TRBJ1-6): SQTIHQWPATLVQPVGSPLSLECTVEGTSNPNLYWYRQAAGRGLQLLFYSVGIGQISSEVPQNLSASRPQDRQFILSSKKLLLSDSGFYLCAWSVEQGASSYNSPLHFGNGTRLTVT.